Below are 29 T cell receptor beta chains sequenced from a single sample in a study of CD4 T cells in relation to SARS-CoV-2 and coronaviruses. The protocol was immunoSEQ multiplex PCR, while the TCRdb copy is restricted to in-frame clones and leaves out a portion. The data show around 26,000 clones, around two thirds seen once. No antigen has been assigned to these receptors. Before the COVID-19 pandemic, during about 2011-2019, CD4+ T cells were taken from unexposed donors. Isolation of CD4+ T cells took place after less than twelve days in culture. The sample was CD4+ T cells from PBMCs, cultured in vitro. The receptors originated from a human donor in good health.

The rearrangement links TRBV6-6 to TRBJ1-5; 7 nucleotides line up with TRBD1. Germline V gene lookup returns CDR1 MNHNY and CDR2 SVGAGI (reference sequence). J gave up 4 bases and V 6 bases, and 6 bases lay outside the gene matches. The CDR3 runs 14 residues. DNA for the CDR3: TGTGCCAGCAGAACAGGGGTTGGGAATCAGCCCCAGCATTTT. It translates to CASRTGVGNQPQHF.

The V call is TRBV7-9, the J call TRBJ1-3; D might be TRBD1 (5 bases). Trimming removed 7 bases from V and 0 bases from J, with 16 bases in between. Germline CDR1 and CDR2: SEHNR and FQNEAQ (reference sequence). This CDR3 is 16 amino acids long. The CDR3 spells CASTIDGARSGNTIYF. In DNA, the CDR3 is TGTGCCAGCACCATAGACGGGGCTCGCTCTGGAAACACCATATATTTT.

In nucleotides, the CDR3 is TGTGCCAGCAGCTTCAATCTAGCGGGCACAGATACGCAGTATTTT. This encodes CASSFNLAGTDTQYF. The rearrangement links TRBV5-8 to TRBJ2-3; 7 bases match TRBD2. Looked up from germline, CDR1 is SGHTS and CDR2 is YDEGEE. This CDR3 spans 15 amino acids. V was pared by 2 bases and J by 1 base, with 4 bases of the junction left unmatched.

For the CDR3, the DNA is TGTGCCAGCAGTGAATTGGGACAGGGGCGTTTAGGTGAGCAGTTCTTC. Translating it yields CASSELGQGRLGEQFF. The chain couples TRBV2 to TRBJ2-1; 10 bases agree with TRBD1. This CDR3 is built from 16 residues. J gave up 9 bases and V 2 bases, and 10 bases lay outside the gene matches. Germline CDR1 reads SNHLY; CDR2 reads FYNNEI.

This rearrangement joins TRBV2 to TRBJ2-4, with D possibly being TRBD1 (6 bases). V was cut by 6 bases and J by 0 bases, with 15 bases left in between. From germline, CDR1 is SNHLY and CDR2 FYNNEI. The CDR3 extends over 16 amino acids. Here the CDR3 DNA reads TGTGCCAGCAGCAAGGGGACACAGCTAGCCAAAAACATTCAGTACTTC. Translation gives CASSKGTQLAKNIQYF.

This sequence joins TRBV29-1 and TRBJ1-1, with D tentatively TRBD1 (6 bases). In germline, CDR1 is SQVTM, CDR2 ANQGSEA. This CDR3 is built from 13 residues. Trimming stripped 6 bases from V and 2 bases from J, with 13 bases between. The CDR3, as DNA: TGCAGCGTCGGAAGACAGGCTAACACTGAAGCTTTCTTT. Amino acids: CSVGRQANTEAFF.

The chain uses TRBV25-1 and TRBJ2-3; D not certain. The CDR3 has 12 residues. V dropped 7 bases and J dropped 1 base, with 6 bases sitting between them. Germline CDR1 is MGHDK and CDR2 is SYGVNS. The chain's CDR3 is CASTPGTDTQYF. The CDR3 nucleotides read TGTGCCAGCACCCCTGGCACAGATACGCAGTATTTT.

The rearrangement joins TRBV6-5 to TRBJ1-3; D is unresolved. Trimming stripped 8 bases from V and 0 bases from J, with 14 bases between. The CDR3 runs to 15 residues. Germline V gives CDR1 MNHEY, CDR2 SVGAGI. The CDR3 DNA reads as TGTGCCAGCGCTAGAGGTCTTGTCTCTGGAAACACCATATATTTT. Protein: CASARGLVSGNTIYF.

V gene TRBV5-1 combines with J gene TRBJ1-1; D might be TRBD1 (5 bases). Germline V lookup: CDR1 SGHRS, CDR2 YFSETQ. The CDR3 has 14 amino acids. V was cut by 1 base and J by 1 base, with 8 bases left in between. This chain's CDR3 is CASSLSRANTEAFF. The CDR3 nucleotides are TGCGCCAGCAGCTTGAGCAGGGCGAACACTGAAGCTTTCTTT. Combining the CDR3 with reference TRBV5-1 and TRBJ1-1 gives the whole variable domain KAGVTQTPRYLIKTRGQQVTLSCSPISGHRSVSWYQQTPGQGLQFLFEYFSETQRNKGNFPGRFSGRQFSNSRSEMNVSTLELGDSALYLCASSLSRANTEAFFGQGTRLTVV.

The chain links TRBV11-2 to TRBJ1-1; weak D call: TRBD1 (6 bases). In germline, CDR1 is SGHAT, CDR2 FQNNGV. The CDR3 runs 14 residues. The V and J ends lost 5 bases and 3 bases respectively, with 13 bases between them. In DNA, the CDR3 is TGTGCCAGCAGCCTAATACAGGGAGACACTGAAGCTTTCTTT. Protein product: CASSLIQGDTEAFF.

The chain combines TRBV11-3 with TRBJ2-3, with D perhaps matching TRBD1 or TRBD2 (5 bases each). Germline CDR1 reads SGHNT; CDR2 reads YENEEA. There are 14 residues in the CDR3. V lost 1 base, J lost 5 bases, and 10 bases lay in between. The CDR3 is CASSLGRDGDTQYF. CDR3 sequence (DNA): TGTGCCAGCAGCTTAGGACGGGACGGAGATACGCAGTATTTT.

This clone was seen once. The V gene is TRBV12-3 or TRBV12-4, the J gene TRBJ2-5; D may be TRBD1 (7 bases). V was shortened by 6 bases and J by 5 bases, with 10 bases between the two germline ends. The length of the CDR3 is 12 residues. In DNA, the CDR3 is TGTGCCAGCAGCCAGGGGGGCGAGACCCAGTACTTC. Protein product: CASSQGGETQYF.

The chain combines TRBV7-9 with TRBJ2-1; D unclear. The CDR3 consists of 12 residues. The germline gives CDR1 SEHNR, CDR2 FQNEAQ (reference sequence). V was pared by 6 bases and J by 5 bases, with 8 bases between. CDR3 residues: CASRPTDNEQFF. In nucleotides, the CDR3 is TGTGCCAGCAGGCCCACCGACAATGAGCAGTTCTTC.

This chain connects TRBV5-6 to TRBJ2-7; 7 bases line up with TRBD1. Germline V gives CDR1 SGHDT, CDR2 YYEEEE. The CDR3 is 12 amino acids. J was trimmed by 6 bases and V by 4 bases; bases with no gene match: 4. CDR3 sequence: CASSTDRAEQYF. The CDR3 bases are TGTGCCAGCAGCACCGACAGGGCCGAGCAGTACTTC.

The chain uses TRBV14 and TRBJ2-2; D gene unclear. Deletions cut 0 bases from V and 0 bases from J, with 11 bases between. This CDR3 has 17 residues. Germline V gene sequence: CDR1 SGHDN, CDR2 FVKESK. The CDR3 loop is CASSQDLVSANTGELFF. In DNA, the CDR3 is TGTGCCAGCAGCCAAGATTTGGTATCCGCGAACACCGGGGAGCTGTTTTTT.

The chain recombines TRBV16 with TRBJ1-6, with TRBD1 as a possible D gene (5 bases). The CDR3 totals 15 residues. V was pared by 4 bases and J by 7 bases, with 14 bases between. The germline CDR1 and CDR2 sequences are KGHSY and FQNENV. The CDR3, as DNA: TGTGCCAGCAGCCTCCCCTCACAGGAGAATTCACCCCTCCACTTT. Translating gives CASSLPSQENSPLHF.

The chain carries TRBV5-4 and TRBJ2-1, with 10 positions matching TRBD1. Trimming at V came to 0 bases and at J to 10 bases, leaving 10 bases not matched to a gene. The germline CDR1 and CDR2 sequences are SGHNT and YYREEE (reference sequence). The CDR3 consists of 16 residues. The CDR3 here is CASSLVVGTGAPEQFF. CDR3 nucleotide sequence: TGTGCCAGCAGCTTGGTAGTAGGGACAGGGGCCCCGGAGCAGTTCTTC.

The CDR3 bases are TGTGCCAGCAGCTGGACTAGCGGGAGTGTTACAGATACGCAGTATTTT. It specifies CASSWTSGSVTDTQYF. The rearrangement uses TRBV7-2 and TRBJ2-3; 13 nucleotides match TRBD2. This CDR3 is built from 16 residues. J was trimmed by 3 bases and V by 4 bases; bases with no gene match: 4. Per the germline V gene, CDR1 is SGHTA and CDR2 is FQGNSA.

In this sample, this clone turned up a few times. The chain joins TRBV4-3 to TRBJ2-3, with TRBD2 matching over 11 bases. Germline V lookup: CDR1 LGHNA, CDR2 YSLEER. This CDR3 has 19 amino acids. V shed 1 base, J shed 3 bases, and the junction held 12 bases outside the gene matches. CDR3 bases: TGCGCCAGCAGCCAAGGGTTTTCTAGCGGGAGGCTTAATACAGATACGCAGTATTTT. Protein: CASSQGFSSGRLNTDTQYF.

V usage is TRBV25-1 and J usage is TRBJ1-5; possible D gene TRBD1, 6 bases. Germline CDR1 reads MGHDK; CDR2 reads SYGVNS. V was cut by 1 base and J by 2 bases, with 12 bases left in between. The CDR3 length is 16 residues. Here the CDR3 reads CASSESTGLGNQPQHF. The CDR3 nucleotides read TGTGCCAGCAGTGAATCTACAGGGCTTGGCAATCAGCCCCAGCATTTT.

V gene TRBV6-2 or TRBV6-3 combines with J gene TRBJ1-1; D may be TRBD1 (6 bases). V dropped 4 bases and J dropped 3 bases, with 12 bases sitting between them. The CDR3 extends over 14 amino acids. CDR1 is MNHEY, CDR2 SVGEGT, per germline. In DNA, the CDR3 is TGTGCCAGCAGTTTCAGGGGAGTGGACACTGAAGCTTTCTTT. It codes for CASSFRGVDTEAFF.

The chain links TRBV6-4 to TRBJ2-7, with D uncertain. Germline V CDR1 and CDR2: MRHNA, SNTAGT. This CDR3 has 12 amino acids. Trimming pared 9 bases from V and 7 bases from J, leaving 16 bases between. DNA of the CDR3: TGTGCCAGGCTTTTGTGTCTGGAGGAGCAGTACTTC. Translating gives CARLLCLEEQYF.

This clone was seen a handful of times. The chain carries TRBV11-2 and TRBJ1-1; the match to TRBD1 covers 11 bases. The CDR3 covers 15 residues. Per the germline V gene, CDR1 is SGHAT and CDR2 is FQNNGV. After removal of 5 bases from V and 5 bases from J, the junction contained 7 bases not matched to a gene. DNA of the CDR3: TGTGCCAGCAGCCAACCGGGACAGGGGGAAACTGAAGCTTTCTTT. Translating it yields CASSQPGQGETEAFF.

A single count supports this clone. The chain employs TRBV6-5 and TRBJ2-3, with 8 bases matching TRBD2. With V trimmed by 5 bases and J by 4 bases, 8 bases remained unmatched. CDR3 length: 15 amino acids. The germline gives CDR1 MNHEY, CDR2 SVGAGI. CDR3 sequence reads: CASSPYGLAADTQYF. The CDR3 DNA follows: TGTGCCAGCAGTCCTTATGGACTAGCTGCAGATACGCAGTATTTT.

The V call is TRBV6-5, the J call TRBJ1-3; a possible D gene is TRBD1 (5 bases). Per the germline V gene, CDR1 is MNHEY and CDR2 is SVGAGI. This CDR3 comprises 16 residues. V was cut by 0 bases and J by 0 bases, with 9 bases left in between. The CDR3 loop reads CASSYSGAASGNTIYF. In DNA form, the CDR3 reads TGTGCCAGCAGTTACTCCGGGGCAGCCTCTGGAAACACCATATATTTT.

The V call is TRBV9, the J call TRBJ2-3; the D is unclear. V lost 0 bases, J lost 4 bases, and 15 bases lay in between. The germline CDR1 and CDR2 sequences are SGDLS and YYNGEE. This CDR3 has 16 residues. CDR3 region: CASSVGSRLGADTQYF. The CDR3 nucleotides read TGTGCCAGCAGCGTAGGGTCAAGACTCGGAGCAGATACGCAGTATTTT.

The chain employs TRBV14 and TRBJ2-7; D is ambiguous. The germline CDR1 and CDR2 sequences are SGHDN and FVKESK. Deletions cut 4 bases from V and 4 bases from J, with 11 bases between. CDR3 length: 13 amino acids. The CDR3 reads CASSPLLRYEQYF. In nucleotides, the CDR3 is TGTGCCAGCAGCCCCCTTTTGAGGTACGAGCAGTACTTC.

This chain uses TRBV18 with TRBJ2-7, with D uncertain. CDR1 KGHSH and CDR2 LQKENI come from the germline V gene. The CDR3 is 13 residues long. V was trimmed by 2 bases and J by 5 bases, leaving 10 bases between them. In nucleotides, the CDR3 is TGTGCCAGCTCACCAAACGAATCCGACGAGCAGTACTTC. Residues: CASSPNESDEQYF.

The V and J genes are TRBV19 and TRBJ1-2; 7 bases map to TRBD1. The junction had 5 bases not matched to a gene; V was cut back by 6 bases and J by 4 bases. Germline values: CDR1 LNHDA, CDR2 SQIVND (reference sequence). There are 13 residues in the CDR3. CDR3 nucleotide sequence: TGTGCCAGTAGCATGGGACAGACCTATGGCTACACCTTC. Protein product: CASSMGQTYGYTF.